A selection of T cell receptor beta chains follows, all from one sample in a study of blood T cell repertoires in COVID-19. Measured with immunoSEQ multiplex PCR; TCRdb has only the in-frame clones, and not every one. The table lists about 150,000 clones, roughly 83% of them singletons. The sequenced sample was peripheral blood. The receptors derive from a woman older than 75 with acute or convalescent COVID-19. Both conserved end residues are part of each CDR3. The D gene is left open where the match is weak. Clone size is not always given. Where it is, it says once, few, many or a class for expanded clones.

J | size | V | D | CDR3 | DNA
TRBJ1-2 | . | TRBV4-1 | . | CASSQDPGVADRLYGYTF | TGCGCCAGCAGCCAAGATCCAGGTGTCGCCGACAGGCTCTATGGCTACACCTTC
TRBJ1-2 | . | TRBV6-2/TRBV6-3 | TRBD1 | CASSRDRGRSYGYTF | TGTGCCAGCAGTCGAGACAGGGGGCGCAGCTATGGCTACACCTTC
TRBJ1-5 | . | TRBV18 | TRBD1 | CASSQGASGNQPQHF | TGTGCCAGCTCACAGGGGGCCAGCGGCAATCAGCCCCAGCATTTT
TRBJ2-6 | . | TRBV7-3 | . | CASGSGGTGFSGANVLTF | TGTGCCAGCGGATCGGGGGGGACAGGGTTCTCTGGGGCCAACGTCCTGACTTTC
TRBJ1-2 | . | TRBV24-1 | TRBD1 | CATSDSRGQGSGYTF | TGTGCCACCAGTGATTCCAGGGGACAGGGATCCGGCTACACCTTC
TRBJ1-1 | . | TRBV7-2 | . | CASSFSRGTEAFF | TGTGCCAGCAGCTTTTCACGGGGCACTGAAGCTTTCTTT
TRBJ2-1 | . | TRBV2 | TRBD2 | CASSETSGGRDEQFF | TGTGCCAGCAGTGAAACTAGCGGGGGTAGGGATGAGCAGTTCTTC
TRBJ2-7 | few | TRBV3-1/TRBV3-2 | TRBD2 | CASSLKGGLVYF | TGTGCCAGCAGCCTCAAAGGGGGACTAGTGTACTTC
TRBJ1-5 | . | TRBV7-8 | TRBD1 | CASSFRGSQPQHF | TGTGCCAGCAGCTTCAGGGGGAGTCAGCCCCAGCATTTT
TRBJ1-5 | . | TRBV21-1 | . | CASSLHHEGRWYRNQPQHF | TGTGCCAGCAGTTTGCACCACGAAGGGAGGTGGTATCGAAATCAGCCCCAGCATTTT
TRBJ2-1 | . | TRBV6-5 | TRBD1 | CASSYGARGNEQFF | TGTGCCAGCAGTTATGGGGCCAGGGGGAATGAGCAGTTCTTC
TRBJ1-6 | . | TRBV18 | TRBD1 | CASSLTDRGTYSPLHF | TGTGCCAGCTCACTAACGGACAGGGGGACTTATTCACCCCTCCACTTT
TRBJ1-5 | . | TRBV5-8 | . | CASSLGRGWGNQPQHF | TGTGCCAGCAGCTTGGGGAGGGGCTGGGGCAATCAGCCCCAGCATTTT
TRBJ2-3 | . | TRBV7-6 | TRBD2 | CASSFQLSGGAEGGTDTQYF | TGTGCCAGCAGCTTCCAGCTTAGCGGGGGGGCCGAAGGTGGCACAGATACGCAGTATTTT
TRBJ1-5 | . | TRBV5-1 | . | CASSLDGVDTPQHF | TGCGCCAGCAGCTTGGATGGGGTGGACACTCCCCAGCATTTT
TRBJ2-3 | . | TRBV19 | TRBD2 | CASKTSGAPDTQYF | TGTGCCAGTAAGACTAGCGGGGCCCCAGATACGCAGTATTTT
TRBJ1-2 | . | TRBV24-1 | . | CATIPTRIRDYGYTF | TGTGCCACCATTCCAACCCGGATACGGGACTATGGCTACACCTTC
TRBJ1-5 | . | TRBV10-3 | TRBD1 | CAISEGRGPNQPQHF | TGTGCCATCAGTGAGGGCAGGGGGCCGAATCAGCCCCAGCATTTT
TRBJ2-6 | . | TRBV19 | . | CASSSRGPGTGANVLTF | TGTGCCAGTAGTAGCAGAGGCCCTGGTACTGGGGCCAACGTCCTGACTTTC
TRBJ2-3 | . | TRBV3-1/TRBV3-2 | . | CASSQDLGTFRDTQYF | TGTGCCAGCAGCCAAGATCTAGGAACATTCCGAGATACGCAGTATTTT
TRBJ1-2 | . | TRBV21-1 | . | CASSKGGRDGSGNYGYTF | TGTGCCAGCAGCAAAGGGGGTAGAGACGGGAGCGGTAACTATGGCTACACCTTC
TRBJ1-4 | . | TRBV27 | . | CASRPGGKYEKLFF | TGTGCCAGCAGGCCGGGGGGCAAATATGAAAAACTGTTTTTT
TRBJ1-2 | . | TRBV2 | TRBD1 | CASSELGQGLYGYTF | TGTGCCAGCAGTGAACTTGGACAGGGATTATATGGCTACACCTTC
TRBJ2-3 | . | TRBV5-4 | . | CASRGAPDTQYF | TGTGCCAGCCGGGGGGCCCCAGATACGCAGTATTTT
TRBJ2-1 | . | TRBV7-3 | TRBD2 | CASSSDSGGQFF | TGTGCCAGCAGCTCCGATAGCGGGGGACAGTTCTTC
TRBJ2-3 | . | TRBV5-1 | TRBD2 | CASSFGTSGATDTQYF | TGCGCCAGCAGCTTCGGGACTAGCGGGGCCACAGATACGCAGTATTTT
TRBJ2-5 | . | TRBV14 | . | CASSQAGSETQYF | TGTGCCAGCAGCCAAGCAGGGTCGGAGACCCAGTACTTC